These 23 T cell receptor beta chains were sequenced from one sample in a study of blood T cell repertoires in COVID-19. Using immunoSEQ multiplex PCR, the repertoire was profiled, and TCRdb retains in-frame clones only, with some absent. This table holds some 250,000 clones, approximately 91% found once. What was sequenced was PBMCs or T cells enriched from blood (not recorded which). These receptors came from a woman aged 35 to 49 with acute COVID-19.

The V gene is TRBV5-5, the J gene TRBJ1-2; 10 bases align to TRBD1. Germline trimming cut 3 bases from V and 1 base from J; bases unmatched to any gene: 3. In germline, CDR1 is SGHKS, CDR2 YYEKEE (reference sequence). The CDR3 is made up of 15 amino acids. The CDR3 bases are TGTGCCAGCAGCTACGGACAGGGGGTTAACTATGGCTACACCTTC. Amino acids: CASSYGQGVNYGYTF.

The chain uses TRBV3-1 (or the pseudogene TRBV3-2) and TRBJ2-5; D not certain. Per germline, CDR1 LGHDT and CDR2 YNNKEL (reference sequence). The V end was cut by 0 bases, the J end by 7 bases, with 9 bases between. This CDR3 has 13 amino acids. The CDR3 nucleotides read TGTGCCAGCAGCCAAGACAGCGCGCGGACCCAGTACTTC. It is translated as CASSQDSARTQYF.

The CDR3 sequence: CACIRDTNYGYTF. The CDR3 region has the DNA TGTGCCTGCATACGGGACACTAACTATGGCTACACCTTC. This chain links TRBV30 with TRBJ1-2; a weak D match, TRBD1 (6 bases). Germline loops: CDR1 GTSNPN, CDR2 SVGIG (reference sequence). Trimming left V 6 bases short and J 0 bases short, with 11 bases between. The CDR3 is 13 residues long.

The CDR3 nucleotides are TGTGCCAGCAGCTTAAGTGGCAGGGATATTGATGGCTACACCTTC. Protein sequence: CASSLSGRDIDGYTF. This chain links TRBV7-2 with TRBJ1-2; a possible D gene is TRBD1 (5 bases). With 2 bases removed from V and 6 bases from J, the gap between germline ends came to 16 bases. CDR3 size: 15 residues. Germline V gives CDR1 SGHTA, CDR2 FQGNSA.

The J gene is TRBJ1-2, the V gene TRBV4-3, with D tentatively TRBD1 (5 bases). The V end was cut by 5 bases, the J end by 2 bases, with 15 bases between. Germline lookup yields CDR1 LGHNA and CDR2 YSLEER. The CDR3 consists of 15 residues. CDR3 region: CASSALAGKNYGYTF. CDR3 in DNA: TGCGCCAGCAGCGCGCTGGCAGGGAAAAACTATGGCTACACCTTC.

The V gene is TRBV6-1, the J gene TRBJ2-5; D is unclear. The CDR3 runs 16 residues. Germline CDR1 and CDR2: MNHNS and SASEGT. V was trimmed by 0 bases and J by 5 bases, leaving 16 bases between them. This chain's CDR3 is CASSEANTYQRETQYF. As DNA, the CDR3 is TGTGCCAGCAGTGAAGCGAACACGTACCAGAGGGAGACCCAGTACTTC.

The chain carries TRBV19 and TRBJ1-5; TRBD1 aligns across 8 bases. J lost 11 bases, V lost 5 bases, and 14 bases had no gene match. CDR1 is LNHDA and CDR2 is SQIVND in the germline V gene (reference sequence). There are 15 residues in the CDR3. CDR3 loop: CASSSFGGQATAQHF. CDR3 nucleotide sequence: TGTGCCAGTAGTTCCTTTGGGGGACAGGCGACGGCCCAGCATTTT. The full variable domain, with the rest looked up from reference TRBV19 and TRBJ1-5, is DGGITQSPKYLFRKEGQNVTLSCEQNLNHDAMYWYRQDPGQGLRLIYYSQIVNDFQKGDIAEGYSVSREKKESFPLTVTSAQKNPTAFYLCASSSFGGQATAQHFGDGTRLSIL.

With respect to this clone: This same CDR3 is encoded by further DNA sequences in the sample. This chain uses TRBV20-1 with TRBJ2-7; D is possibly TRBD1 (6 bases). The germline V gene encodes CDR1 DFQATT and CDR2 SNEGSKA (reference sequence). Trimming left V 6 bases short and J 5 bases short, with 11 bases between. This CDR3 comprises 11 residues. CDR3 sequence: CSAKGQHEQYF. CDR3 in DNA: TGCAGTGCAAAAGGACAGCACGAGCAGTACTTC.

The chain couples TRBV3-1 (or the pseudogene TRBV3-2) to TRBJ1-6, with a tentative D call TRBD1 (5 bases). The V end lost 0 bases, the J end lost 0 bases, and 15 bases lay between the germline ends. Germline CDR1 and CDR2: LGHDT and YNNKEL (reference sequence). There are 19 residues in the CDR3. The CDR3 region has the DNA TGTGCCAGCAGCCAAGAATTGGGGGGTCCGAGCTCCTATAATTCACCCCTCCACTTT. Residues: CASSQELGGPSSYNSPLHF.

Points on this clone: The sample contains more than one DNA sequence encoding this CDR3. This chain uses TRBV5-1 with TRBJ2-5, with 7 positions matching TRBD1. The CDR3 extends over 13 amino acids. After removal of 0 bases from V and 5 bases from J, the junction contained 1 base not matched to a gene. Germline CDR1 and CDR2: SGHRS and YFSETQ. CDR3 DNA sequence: TGCGCCAGCAGCTTGGGGACAGGCGAGACCCAGTACTTC. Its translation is CASSLGTGETQYF.

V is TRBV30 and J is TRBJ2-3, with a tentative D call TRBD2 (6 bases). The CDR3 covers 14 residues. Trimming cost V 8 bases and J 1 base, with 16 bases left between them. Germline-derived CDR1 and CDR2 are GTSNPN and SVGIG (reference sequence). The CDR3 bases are TGTGCCGCCTCGTTCAGGAGGGGCACAGATACGCAGTATTTT. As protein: CAASFRRGTDTQYF.

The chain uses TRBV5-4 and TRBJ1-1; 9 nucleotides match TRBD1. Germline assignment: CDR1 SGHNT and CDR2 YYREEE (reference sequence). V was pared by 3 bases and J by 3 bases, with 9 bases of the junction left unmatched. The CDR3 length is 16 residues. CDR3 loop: CASSSPRDRVDTEAFF. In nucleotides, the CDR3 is TGTGCCAGCAGCTCACCCCGGGACAGGGTGGACACTGAAGCTTTCTTT.

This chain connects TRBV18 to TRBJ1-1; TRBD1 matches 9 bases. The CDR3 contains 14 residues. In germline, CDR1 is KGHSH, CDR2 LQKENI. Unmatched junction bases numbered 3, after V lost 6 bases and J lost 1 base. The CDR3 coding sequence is TGTGCCAGCTCCTCGGGACAGGGGAACACTGAAGCTTTCTTT. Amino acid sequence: CASSSGQGNTEAFF.

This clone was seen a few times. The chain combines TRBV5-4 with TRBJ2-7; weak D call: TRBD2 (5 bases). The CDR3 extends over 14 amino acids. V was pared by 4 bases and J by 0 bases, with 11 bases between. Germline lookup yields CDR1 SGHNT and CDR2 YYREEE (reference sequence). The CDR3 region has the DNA TGTGCCAGCAGCCTAGGAGGCAACTCCTACGAGCAGTACTTC. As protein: CASSLGGNSYEQYF.

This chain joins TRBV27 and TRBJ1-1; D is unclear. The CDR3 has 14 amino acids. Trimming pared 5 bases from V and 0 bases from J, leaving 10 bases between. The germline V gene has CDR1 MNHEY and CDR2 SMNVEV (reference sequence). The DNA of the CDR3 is TGTGCCAGCAGTCCGAGAGTTATGAACACTGAAGCTTTCTTT. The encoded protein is CASSPRVMNTEAFF.

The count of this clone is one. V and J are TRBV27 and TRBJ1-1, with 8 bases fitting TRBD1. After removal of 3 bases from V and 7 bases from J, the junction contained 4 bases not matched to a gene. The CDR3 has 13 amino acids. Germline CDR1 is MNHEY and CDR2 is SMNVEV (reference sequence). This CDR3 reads CASSFSDRGEAFF. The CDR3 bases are TGTGCCAGCAGTTTCTCAGACAGGGGTGAAGCTTTCTTT.

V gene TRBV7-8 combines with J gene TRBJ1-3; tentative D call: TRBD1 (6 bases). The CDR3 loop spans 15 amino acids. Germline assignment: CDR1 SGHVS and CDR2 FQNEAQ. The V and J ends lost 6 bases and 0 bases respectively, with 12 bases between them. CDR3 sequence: CASRLQGVSGNTIYF. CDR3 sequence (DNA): TGTGCCAGCAGGTTACAGGGCGTCTCTGGAAACACCATATATTTT.

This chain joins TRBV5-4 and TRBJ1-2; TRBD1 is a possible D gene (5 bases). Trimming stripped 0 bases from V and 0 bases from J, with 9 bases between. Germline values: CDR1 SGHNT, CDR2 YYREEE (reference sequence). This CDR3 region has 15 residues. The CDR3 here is CASSLGQPTNYGYTF. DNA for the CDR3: TGTGCCAGCAGCTTGGGACAGCCAACTAACTATGGCTACACCTTC.

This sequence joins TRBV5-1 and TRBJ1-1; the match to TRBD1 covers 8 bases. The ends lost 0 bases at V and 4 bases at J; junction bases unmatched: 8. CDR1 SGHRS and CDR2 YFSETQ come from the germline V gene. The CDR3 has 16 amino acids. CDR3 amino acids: CASSLGSAQGGTEAFF. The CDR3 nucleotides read TGCGCCAGCAGCTTGGGCAGCGCACAGGGGGGCACTGAAGCTTTCTTT.

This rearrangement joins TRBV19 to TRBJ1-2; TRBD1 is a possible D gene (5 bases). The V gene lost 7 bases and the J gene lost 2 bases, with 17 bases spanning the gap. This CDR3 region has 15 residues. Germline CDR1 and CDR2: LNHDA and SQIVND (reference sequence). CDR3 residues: CASTPTGGSNYGYTF. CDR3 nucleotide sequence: TGTGCCAGTACCCCGACCGGGGGGTCGAACTATGGCTACACCTTC.

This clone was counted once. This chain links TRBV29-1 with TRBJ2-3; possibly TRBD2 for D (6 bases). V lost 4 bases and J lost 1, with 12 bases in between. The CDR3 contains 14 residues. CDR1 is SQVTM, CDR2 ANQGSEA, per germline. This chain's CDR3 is CSVGHRRGTDTQYF. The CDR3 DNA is TGCAGCGTTGGTCATAGGAGGGGCACAGATACGCAGTATTTT.

The DNA for the CDR3 is TGTGCCAGCAGTGAAGGACAGGGGGCTTTCACTGAAGCTTTCTTT. Amino acids: CASSEGQGAFTEAFF. The chain recombines TRBV2 with TRBJ1-1; 10 nucleotides match TRBD1. Germline values: CDR1 SNHLY, CDR2 FYNNEI. The J segment lost 4 bases and the V segment lost 1 base, leaving 3 bases of the junction unmatched. The CDR3 has 15 amino acids. Looking up the rest from reference TRBV2 and TRBJ1-1 gives the full variable domain: EPEVTQTPSHQVTQMGQEVILRCVPISNHLYFYWYRQILGQKVEFLVSFYNNEISEKSEIFDDQFSVERPDGSNFTLKIRSTKLEDSAMYFCASSEGQGAFTEAFFGQGTRLTVV.

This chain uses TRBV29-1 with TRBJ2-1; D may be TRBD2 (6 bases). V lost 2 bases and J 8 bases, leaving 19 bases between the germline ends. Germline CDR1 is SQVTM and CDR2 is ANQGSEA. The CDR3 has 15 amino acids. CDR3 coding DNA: TGCAGCGTTGAACCTCGGGACTCCCCCCTCGATGAGCAGTTCTTC. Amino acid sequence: CSVEPRDSPLDEQFF.